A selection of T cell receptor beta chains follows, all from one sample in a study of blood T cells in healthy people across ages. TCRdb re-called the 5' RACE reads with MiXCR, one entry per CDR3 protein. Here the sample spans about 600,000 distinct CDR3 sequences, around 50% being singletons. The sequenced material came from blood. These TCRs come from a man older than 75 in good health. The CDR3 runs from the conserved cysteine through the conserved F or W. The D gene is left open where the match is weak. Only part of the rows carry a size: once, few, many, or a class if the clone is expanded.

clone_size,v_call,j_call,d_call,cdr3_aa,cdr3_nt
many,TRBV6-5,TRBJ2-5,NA,CASRGLGGTETQYF,TGTGCCAGCAGGGGATTGGGGGGCACGGAGACCCAGTACTTC
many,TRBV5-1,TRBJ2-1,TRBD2,CASSPVAGGPNEQFF,TGCGCCAGCAGCCCGGTAGCGGGAGGGCCAAATGAGCAGTTCTTC
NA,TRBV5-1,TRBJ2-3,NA,CASSWWTNTDTQNF,TGCGCCAGCAGCTGGTGGACCAACACAGATACGCAGAATTTT
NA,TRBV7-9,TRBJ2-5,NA,CASSLARGGTETQYF,TGTGCCAGCAGCTTAGCCCGAGGGGGGACGGAGACCCAGTACTTC
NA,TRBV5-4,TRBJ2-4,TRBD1,CASSRPETGGGNIQYF,TGTGCCAGCAGCCGTCCCGAGACAGGGGGCGGAAACATTCAGTACTTC
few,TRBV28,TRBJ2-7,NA,CASSQQVNTYEQYF,TGTGCCAGCAGTCAACAGGTTAACACTTACGAGCAGTACTTC
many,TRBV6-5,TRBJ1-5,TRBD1,CASRGQGNQPQHF,TGTGCCAGCAGGGGACAGGGTAATCAGCCCCAGCATTTT
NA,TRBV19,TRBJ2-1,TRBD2,CASSTGLAGPYNEQFF,TGTGCCAGTAGTACGGGACTAGCGGGGCCCTACAATGAGCAGTTCTTC
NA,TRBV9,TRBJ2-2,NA,CASSPRGKGDTGELFF,TGTGCCAGCAGCCCTCGCGGGAAGGGGGACACCGGGGAGCTGTTTTTT
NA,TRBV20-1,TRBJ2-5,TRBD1,CSLRQGGETQYF,TGCAGTTTAAGACAGGGCGGTGAGACCCAGTACTTC
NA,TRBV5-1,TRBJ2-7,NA,CASSPSGGQLYEQYF,TGCGCCAGCAGCCCATCTGGCGGGCAACTCTACGAGCAGTACTTC
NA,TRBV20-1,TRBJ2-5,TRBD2,CSVMGTREAEQYF,TGCAGTGTTATGGGAACGCGGGAGGCTGAGCAGTACTTC
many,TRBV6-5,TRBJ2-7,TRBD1,CASSPGQGSRHEQYF,TGTGCCAGCAGCCCCGGACAGGGGTCGAGGCACGAGCAGTACTTC
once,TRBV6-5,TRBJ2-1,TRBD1,CASSQSGTGGNEQFF,TGTGCCAGCAGTCAAAGCGGGACAGGGGGCAATGAGCAGTTCTTC
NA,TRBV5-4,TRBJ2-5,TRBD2,CASSPSWTSGEETQYF,TGTGCCAGCAGCCCGTCTTGGACTAGCGGAGAAGAGACCCAGTACTTC
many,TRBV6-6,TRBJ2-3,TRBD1,CAGRDSSTDTQYF,TGTGCCGGCCGGGACAGCAGCACAGATACGCAGTATTTT
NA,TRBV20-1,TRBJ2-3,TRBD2,CSAILAKDGGTDTQYF,TGCAGTGCTATACTAGCGAAAGATGGGGGCACAGATACGCAGTATTTT
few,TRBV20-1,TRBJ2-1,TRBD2,CSATRSGLAHGEQFF,TGCAGTGCTACCAGATCGGGACTAGCTCATGGAGAGCAGTTCTTC
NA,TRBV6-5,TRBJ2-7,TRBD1,CASSTPGGYEQYF,TGTGCCAGCAGTACCCCAGGGGGTTACGAGCAGTACTTC
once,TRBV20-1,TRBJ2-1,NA,CSAFDTPEQFF,TGCAGTGCCTTTGACACCCCTGAGCAGTTCTTC
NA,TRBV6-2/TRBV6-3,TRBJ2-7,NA,CASKGAGGGFYEQYF,TGTGCCAGCAAAGGCGCAGGTGGAGGTTTCTACGAGCAGTACTTC
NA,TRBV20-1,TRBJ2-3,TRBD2,CSARRASGRIADTQYF,TGCAGTGCTAGGCGGGCTAGCGGGAGGATCGCAGATACGCAGTATTTT
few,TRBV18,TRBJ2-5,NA,CASSNLQETQYF,TGTGCCAGCTCAAACCTTCAAGAGACCCAGTACTTC
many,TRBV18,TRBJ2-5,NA,CASSREGHGVETQYF,TGTGCCAGCTCAAGAGAAGGACACGGGGTTGAGACCCAGTACTTC
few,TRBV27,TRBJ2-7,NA,CASRRESRRLHEQYF,TGTGCCAGCAGAAGAGAGAGCAGGAGGCTACACGAGCAGTACTTC
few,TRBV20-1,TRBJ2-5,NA,CSAPEPRRVQETQYF,TGCAGTGCTCCCGAACCACGACGGGTTCAAGAGACCCAGTACTTC
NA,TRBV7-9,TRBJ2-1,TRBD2,CASSIKAGGNEQFF,TGTGCCAGCAGCATCAAGGCGGGGGGCAATGAGCAGTTCTTC
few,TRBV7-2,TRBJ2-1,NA,CASSPGLGGISEQFF,TGTGCCAGCAGCCCGGGACTTGGGGGGATAAGTGAGCAGTTCTTC
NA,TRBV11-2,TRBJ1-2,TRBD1,CASSLVGQGGRGGYTF,TGTGCCAGCAGTTTAGTAGGACAGGGTGGAAGGGGCGGCTACACCTTC
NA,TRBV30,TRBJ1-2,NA,CAWSLGTLYGYTF,TGTGCCTGGAGTCTCGGGACTCTTTATGGCTACACCTTC
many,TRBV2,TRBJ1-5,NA,CASSGYGYSNQPQHF,TGTGCCAGCAGTGGCTATGGGTATAGCAATCAGCCCCAGCATTTT
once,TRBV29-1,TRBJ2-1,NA,CSVRSSYEQFF,TGCAGCGTTCGGTCCTCCTACGAGCAGTTCTTC
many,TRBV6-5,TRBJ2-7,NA,CASMGRGESAWEQYF,TGTGCCAGCATGGGTCGAGGGGAAAGTGCCTGGGAGCAGTACTTC
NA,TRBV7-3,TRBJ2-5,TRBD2,CASSPRLATVETQYF,TGTGCCAGCAGCCCCAGACTAGCGACTGTAGAGACCCAGTACTTC
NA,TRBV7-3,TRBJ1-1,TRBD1,CASRANRGNTEAFF,TGTGCCAGCAGAGCGAACAGGGGCAACACTGAAGCTTTCTTT
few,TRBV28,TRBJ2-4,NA,CASSGDGAKNIQYF,TGTGCCAGCAGTGGAGATGGGGCCAAAAACATTCAGTACTTC
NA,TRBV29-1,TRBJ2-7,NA,CSVVGSPRYEQYF,TGCAGCGTTGTGGGGTCCCCACGTTACGAGCAGTACTTC
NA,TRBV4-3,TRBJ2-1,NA,CASSQDISFGRTSYNEQFF,TGCGCCAGCAGCCAAGATATAAGCTTCGGAAGGACGTCCTACAATGAGCAGTTCTTC
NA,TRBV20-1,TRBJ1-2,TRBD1,CSAETGSRGYTF,TGCAGTGCGGAGACAGGGTCTCGTGGCTACACCTTC
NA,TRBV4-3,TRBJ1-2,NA,CASSHSGTPVFNYGYTF,TGCGCCAGCAGCCATTCCGGGACACCAGTTTTTAACTATGGCTACACCTTC
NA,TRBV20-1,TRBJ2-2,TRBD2,CSASPRGGANTGELFF,TGCAGTGCTAGTCCCCGGGGGGGCGCGAACACCGGGGAGCTGTTTTTT
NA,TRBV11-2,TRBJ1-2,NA,CASSLDRTANYGYTF,TGTGCCAGCAGCTTAGACCGGACAGCTAACTATGGCTACACTTTC
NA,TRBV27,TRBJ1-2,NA,CASSLSQGLGYGYTF,TGTGCCAGCAGTTTATCCCAGGGACTGGGGTATGGCTACACCTTC
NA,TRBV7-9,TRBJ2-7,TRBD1,CASSLGGQPYEQYF,TGTGCCAGCAGCTTAGGGGGACAGCCCTACGAGCAGTACTTC
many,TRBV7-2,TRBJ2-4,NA,CASSLEVQGIDIQYF,TGTGCCAGCAGTCTCGAGGTCCAGGGGATTGACATTCAGTACTTC
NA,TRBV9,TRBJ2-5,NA,CASSVGGTTGVETQYF,TGTGCCAGCAGCGTAGGGGGGACCACGGGCGTGGAGACCCAGTACTTC
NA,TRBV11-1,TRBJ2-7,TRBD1,CASSSSFMRTGILFSYNEQYF,TGTGCCAGCAGCTCGAGCTTTATGCGGACAGGCATCCTCTTCTCCTACAATGAGCAGTACTTC
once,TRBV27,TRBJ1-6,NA,CASRELGRERFTLHF,TGTGCCAGCAGGGAGTTAGGGAGGGAGAGGTTCACCCTCCACTTT
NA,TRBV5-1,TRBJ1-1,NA,CASSSNGRGTEAFF,TGCGCCAGCAGCTCCAACGGCCGGGGGACTGAAGCTTTCTTT
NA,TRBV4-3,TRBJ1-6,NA,CASSYSWSSYKSPLHF,TGCGCCAGCAGCTATTCCTGGAGCTCCTATAAGTCACCCCTCCACTTT
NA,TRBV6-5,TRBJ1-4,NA,CASSYRRGENEKLFF,TGTGCCAGCAGTTACCGGAGGGGGGAGAATGAAAAACTGTTTTTT
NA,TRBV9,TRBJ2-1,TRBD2,CASSAGLGLANYNEQFF,TGTGCCAGCAGCGCAGGATTGGGACTAGCGAATTACAATGAGCAGTTCTTC
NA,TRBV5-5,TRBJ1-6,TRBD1,CASSLGTGGYSPLHF,TGTGCCAGCAGCTTGGGGACAGGGGGTTATTCACCCCTCCACTTT
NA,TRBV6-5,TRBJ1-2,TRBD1,CASALWDRGLYGYTF,TGTGCCAGCGCTTTATGGGACAGGGGGCTGTATGGCTACACCTTC
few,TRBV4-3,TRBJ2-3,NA,CASSHDTGATDTQYF,TGCGCCAGCAGCCATGACACCGGGGCCACAGATACGCAGTATTTT